This T cell receptor (beta chain) comes out of a study of CD8+CD57+ T cells in acquired aplastic anemia. Study details: The DNA of sorted CD4+ and CD8+ cells averaged around 3 ug. Regarding the study as a whole: Significant differences in CD8+ Simpson's diversity were not observed between patients and controls. About 28 sequences, all CD8+ CDR3, were shared between patients and controls.

This clonotype was counted at least ten times. Its antigen is still unknown. TCR beta VDJ combinations and CDR3 sequences were profiled from genomic DNA. TCRdb independently ran MiXCR on the reads; one entry per CDR3 protein. The sample includes about 270,000 distinct CDR3 sequences, roughly half of them seen just once. The sample was sorted CD4+, CD8+, or CD8+CD57+ T cells (not recorded which) from PBMCs. This TCR was sampled from a human donor with severe aplastic anemia or a healthy control (not recorded which).

The DNA of the CDR3 is TGTGCCAGCAGTGAAGCCCGGGCTTCCCTGGGCTACACCTTC. This sequence encodes CASSEARASLGYTF. The V gene is TRBV6-1, the J gene TRBJ1-2; the D is unclear. The CDR3 runs 14 residues. The V end lost 0 bases, the J end lost 8 bases, and 13 bases lay between the germline ends. Germline loops: CDR1 MNHNS, CDR2 SASEGT.